The rows below give T cell receptor beta chains drawn from one sample of a study of CD8 T cells in Susac syndrome. TCRdb re-derived calls from the immunoSEQ multiplex PCR reads in MiXCR, one entry per CDR3 protein. The table lists 130,000 to 150,000 distinct CDR3 sequences, about 94% of them singletons. The specimen was CD4+ T cells from PBMCs. These receptors came from a human donor with Susac syndrome. CDR3s leave out the opening cysteine and the closing phenylalanine or tryptophan. The D gene is left open where the match is weak.

V gene: TRBV7-2; D gene: .; J gene: TRBJ2-7; CDR3 protein: ASSLVASPSQGQY
V gene: TRBV5-6; D gene: TRBD1; J gene: TRBJ1-5; CDR3 protein: ASSYGTAKGQPQH
V gene: TRBV6-5; D gene: TRBD1; J gene: TRBJ2-5; CDR3 protein: ASSYSRMAGGAETQY
V gene: TRBV7-9; D gene: TRBD1; J gene: TRBJ1-1; CDR3 protein: ASSQGDRVNTEAF
V gene: TRBV14; D gene: .; J gene: TRBJ2-7; CDR3 protein: ASSLGSFYEQY
V gene: TRBV29-1; D gene: .; J gene: TRBJ2-7; CDR3 protein: SVSPVGSSYEQY
V gene: TRBV6-2/TRBV6-3; D gene: .; J gene: TRBJ2-1; CDR3 protein: ASSYGLSYNEQF
V gene: TRBV9; D gene: .; J gene: TRBJ2-1; CDR3 protein: ASSVVTVGHNEQF
V gene: TRBV5-1; D gene: TRBD1; J gene: TRBJ1-4; CDR3 protein: ASSTRTGFDEKLF
V gene: TRBV3-1; D gene: .; J gene: TRBJ1-5; CDR3 protein: ASSQSLTSNQPQH
V gene: TRBV12-3/TRBV12-4; D gene: .; J gene: TRBJ1-5; CDR3 protein: ASSRDANQPQH
V gene: TRBV28; D gene: .; J gene: TRBJ1-2; CDR3 protein: ASSSTPWTANYGYT
V gene: TRBV12-3/TRBV12-4; D gene: .; J gene: TRBJ1-1; CDR3 protein: ASSQDVTEAF
V gene: TRBV11-3; D gene: .; J gene: TRBJ1-5; CDR3 protein: ASSLPQNQPQH
V gene: TRBV28; D gene: .; J gene: TRBJ2-1; CDR3 protein: ASSSLLSGVTHNEQF
V gene: TRBV27; D gene: .; J gene: TRBJ2-1; CDR3 protein: ASSYFLGAPF
V gene: TRBV6-4; D gene: TRBD2; J gene: TRBJ2-3; CDR3 protein: ASSDSGGATDTQY
V gene: TRBV15; D gene: TRBD2; J gene: TRBJ2-1; CDR3 protein: ATSRDQSGGVSEQF
V gene: TRBV20-1; D gene: .; J gene: TRBJ2-3; CDR3 protein: SARAGTPPMGAQY
V gene: TRBV7-2; D gene: .; J gene: TRBJ2-1; CDR3 protein: ASSFRVRYNEQF
V gene: TRBV20-1; D gene: TRBD1; J gene: TRBJ1-2; CDR3 protein: SARATGRS